One TCR beta chain is described in this entry. The antigen remains undetermined. The source of the sample is a study of T cell responses to AZD1222 COVID-19 vaccine. Study-level information: Timing groups of about 4 and about 12 weeks for second doses were pooled.

Only in-frame clones appear in the TCRdb table, and some are missing; sequencing was by immunoSEQ multiplex PCR. The table lists about 150,000 clones, 91% of them singletons. The CDR3 sequence is 14 residues long. The germline V and J ends were trimmed by 7 bases and 3 bases, with 13 bases remaining between them. The germline V gene has CDR1 SGHTA and CDR2 FQGNSA. Points from the study as a whole: Donor demographics were predominantly white British with a female majority; clonal diversity may be underestimated. CD4 TCRs associated with vaccination spanned spike, dominating at 160-218 and 743-854.

Source: peripheral blood, taken on day 0 of AZD1222 vaccination. The chain employs TRBV7-2 and TRBJ2-1; no firm D call. This TCR came from an adult in good health. The DNA of the CDR3 is TGTGCCAGCACCCCGAGCGAGCTCTACAATGAGCAGTTCTTC. Protein: CASTPSELYNEQFF.